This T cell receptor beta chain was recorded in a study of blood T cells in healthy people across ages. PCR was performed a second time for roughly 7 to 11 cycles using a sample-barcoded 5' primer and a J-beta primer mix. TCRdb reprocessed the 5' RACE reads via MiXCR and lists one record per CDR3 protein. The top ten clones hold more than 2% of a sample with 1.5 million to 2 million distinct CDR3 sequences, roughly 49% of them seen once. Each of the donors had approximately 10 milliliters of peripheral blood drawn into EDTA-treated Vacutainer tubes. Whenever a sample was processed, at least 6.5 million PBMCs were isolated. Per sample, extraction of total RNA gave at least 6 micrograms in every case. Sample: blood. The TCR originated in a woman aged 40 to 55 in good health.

As DNA, the CDR3 is TGTGCCAGCAGCCCATCTCGACAGGGATCCACTGAAGCTTTCTTT. This gives the protein CASSPSRQGSTEAFF. The rearrangement links TRBV3-1 to TRBJ1-1, with TRBD1 matching 7 bases. From germline, CDR1 is LGHDT and CDR2 YNNKEL (reference sequence). Losses at the gene ends were 4 bases for V and 4 bases for J; bases not matched to a gene: 9. The CDR3 is 15 amino acids.